The source of this T cell receptor beta chain is a study of blood T cell repertoires in COVID-19. Study-wide context: Material from acute and convalescent COVID-19 was sourced from the United States, Italy and Spain.

Authors' data handling: Amplifying reference gene primers gave estimates of nucleated cell counts. Sequenced by immunoSEQ multiplex PCR; TCRdb stores in-frame clones only, minus some. That table furnishes V, J and clone size, whereas the DNA furnished D and trimming. The sample lists 350,000 to 450,000 clones, roughly nine tenths occurring once. Donors in Cohort 3 who had recovered were those with two negative PCRs, healthcare professional clearance, or resolution of their symptoms. Germline V gene data show CDR1 as KGHSH and CDR2 as LQKENI. The CDR3 consists of 13 residues. V was shortened by 4 bases and J by 2 bases, with 8 bases between the two germline ends.

This rearrangement joins TRBV18 to TRBJ1-1; the D is unclear. The sequence derives from a man aged 25-40 years who had recovered from COVID-19. The sample taken for sequencing was PBMCs or T cells enriched from blood (not recorded which). This CDR3 reads CASSQNKNTEAFF. The CDR3 DNA reads as TGTGCCAGCTCACAGAACAAAAACACTGAAGCTTTCTTT.